This T cell receptor beta chain came from a study of OX40 agonist ivuxolimab in advanced cancers. Using immunoSEQ multiplex PCR, the repertoire was profiled, and TCRdb retains in-frame clones only, with some absent. The sample records 20,000 to 25,000 clones, about 83% being singletons. This clone was found once. A history of autoimmune disease or systemic immunosuppression excluded patients. Trimming stripped 3 bases from V and 5 bases from J, with 10 bases between. Germline V CDR1 and CDR2: SGHAT, FQNNGV. The CDR3 has 13 residues. The sequences come from CD4+ or CD8+ T cells sorted from blood, collected in a trial of the OX40 agonist ivuxolimab. The source is an adult with an advanced solid tumor such as melanoma, head and neck, liver or kidney cancer. This chain connects TRBV11-2 to TRBJ1-1, with D tentatively TRBD1 (6 bases). CDR3 in amino acids: CASSLAGDTEAFF. In DNA form, the CDR3 reads TGTGCCAGCAGCTTGGCAGGGGATACTGAAGCTTTCTTT.